Following are 27 T cell receptor beta chains from one sample sequenced in a study of tumor-infiltrating lymphocytes in oesophageal squamous cell carcinoma. MiXCR was run by TCRdb on the PCR reads, yielding one entry per CDR3 protein. The table shows around 20,000 distinct CDR3 sequences, with roughly two fifths occurring only once. The material sequenced was esophageal tumor tissue. The receptors were sampled from a male donor with esophageal squamous cell carcinoma.

V usage is TRBV7-8 and J usage is TRBJ2-7; TRBD2 agrees at 10 bases. This CDR3 contains 16 residues. V gave up 5 bases and J gave up 6 bases; unmatched junction bases: 13. The germline V gene has CDR1 SGHVS and CDR2 FQNEAQ. CDR3 region: CASSALGLASRSEQYF. The CDR3 DNA reads as TGTGCCAGCAGCGCCCTGGGACTAGCGAGTAGATCCGAGCAGTACTTC.

This clonotype was picked up many times. The rearrangement links TRBV6-4 to TRBJ2-1; 14 nucleotides agree with TRBD2. The end of the DNA aligns better with TRBJ2-7, so the J call may be wrong. The germline gives CDR1 MRHNA, CDR2 SNTAGT. CDR3 size: 15 residues. CDR3 sequence reads: CASSEGTSGSHEQYF. For the CDR3, the DNA is TGTGCCAGCAGTGAAGGGACTAGCGGGAGCCATGAGCAGTACTTC.

This chain joins TRBV20-1 and TRBJ1-5; D ambiguous. CDR1 is DFQATT, CDR2 SNEGSKA, per germline (reference sequence). V lost 6 bases to trimming and J lost 4 bases, with 4 bases between them. CDR3 length: 10 amino acids. The CDR3 protein is CSAQNQPQHF. The CDR3 coding sequence is TGCAGTGCCCAAAATCAGCCCCAGCATTTT.

This chain joins TRBV7-6 and TRBJ1-1; no firm D call. This CDR3 is 13 amino acids long. V lost 4 bases and J 3 bases, leaving 9 bases between the germline ends. The germline V gene encodes CDR1 SGHVS and CDR2 FNYEAQ. This CDR3 is CASSSVGDTEAFF. The DNA of the CDR3 is TGTGCCAGCAGCTCCGTTGGGGACACTGAAGCTTTCTTT. The variable domain in full, completed from reference TRBV7-6 and TRBJ1-1, reads GAGVSQSPRYKVTKRGQDVALRCDPISGHVSLYWYRQALGQGPEFLTYFNYEAQQDKSGLPNDRFSAERPEGSISTLTIQRTEQRDSAMYRCASSSVGDTEAFFGQGTRLTVV.

The gene calls are TRBV6-6 and TRBJ2-1; 9 bases are a match to TRBD2. The CDR3 length is 15 residues. Germline CDR1 reads MNHNY; CDR2 reads SVGAGI (reference sequence). V lost 5 bases, J lost 12 bases, and 14 bases stayed unmatched. CDR3 region: CASSDRAGGQDTQFF. The CDR3 DNA sequence: TGTGCCAGCAGTGATAGAGCGGGAGGACAAGATACGCAGTTCTTC.

The chain carries TRBV7-2 and TRBJ2-1; 7 bases fit TRBD2. V shed 4 bases, J shed 5 bases, and the junction held 11 bases outside the gene matches. The V gene's germline CDR1 is SGHTA and CDR2 FQGNSA. The CDR3 runs to 16 residues. In DNA, the CDR3 is TGTGCCAGCAGCTGGCGACTAGCAAGTAATCACAATGAGCAGTTCTTC. Protein product: CASSWRLASNHNEQFF.

Many counts were recorded for this clonotype. The chain links TRBV6-1 to TRBJ2-1, with D possibly matching TRBD2 (6 bases). There are 13 residues in the CDR3. V gave up 8 bases and J gave up 6 bases, with 14 bases separating them. CDR1 MNHNS and CDR2 SASEGT come from the germline V gene. The CDR3 DNA sequence: TGTGCCAGCCGCGGGATAGTACGCAATGAGCAGTTCTTC. As protein: CASRGIVRNEQFF.

Within the sample, this clonotype is medium-sized. In DNA form, the CDR3 reads TGTGCCAGCTCCCCCGGACAGGCCCGATTGTATGGCTACACCTTC. It is translated as CASSPGQARLYGYTF. The genes are TRBV6-1 and TRBJ1-2; 7 nucleotides match TRBD1. J gave up 5 bases and V 8 bases, and 14 bases lay outside the gene matches. The CDR3 has 15 residues. Germline-derived CDR1 and CDR2 are MNHNS and SASEGT.

The sample holds a few counts of this clonotype. The J gene is TRBJ2-3, the V gene TRBV11-3; 9 bases agree with TRBD1. The germline gives CDR1 SGHNT, CDR2 YENEEA. V dropped 3 bases and J dropped 4; count of bases not matched to a gene: 2. The CDR3 has 14 residues. The CDR3 nucleotides are TGTGCCAGCAGCTTGGGGACAGGGCCAGATACGCAGTATTTT. Protein product: CASSLGTGPDTQYF.

This clonotype came up a few times. The chain employs TRBV6-1 and TRBJ2-5, with a weak D call TRBD2 (5 bases). The tail of the sequence fits TRBJ2-1 better, so the J call may be wrong. The germline V gene has CDR1 MNHNS and CDR2 SASEGT. The CDR3 length is 12 residues. The CDR3 nucleotides read TGTGCCAGCAGCTCGGGATTTGGTGAGCAGTTCTTC. It encodes CASSSGFGEQFF.

As to this clonotype: No conserved phenylalanine or tryptophan is present at the end of the CDR3, so a read error is the likely explanation. The DNA is left out, because the CDR3 cannot be placed on it with certainty; the CDR3 is given as TCRdb lists it. V usage is TRBV6-1 and J usage is TRBJ1-1. Counting both end residues, the CDR3 totals 8 amino acids. Germline CDR1 is MNHNS and CDR2 is SASEGT. CDR3: CASKLYFP.

This chain joins TRBV7-2 and TRBJ2-3; weak D call: TRBD2 (6 bases). This CDR3 spans 16 amino acids. Germline V gives CDR1 SGHTA, CDR2 FQGNSA. Trimming took off 2 bases at V and 11 bases at J, with 23 bases between the two ends. CDR3 nucleotide sequence: TGTGCCAGCAGCTTATTCCCGACTAGATACACCGGGGAGCAGTATTTT. Protein sequence: CASSLFPTRYTGEQYF.

CDR3 DNA: TGTGCCAGCAGTCCCCACAGGGGGGGCTACGAGCAGTACTTC. The encoded protein is CASSPHRGGYEQYF. The J gene is TRBJ2-1, the V gene TRBV6-2 or TRBV6-3; tentatively, D is TRBD1 (8 bases). TRBJ2-7 matches the DNA end more closely, so the J call is doubtful. Germline V lookup: CDR1 MNHEY, CDR2 SVGEGT. This CDR3 has 14 residues.

This clonotype was recorded many times. This chain links TRBV6-4 with TRBJ2-7; perhaps TRBD1 as D (5 bases). V was trimmed by 4 bases and J by 0 bases, leaving 19 bases between them. CDR3 length equals 17 residues. Germline V gene sequence: CDR1 MRHNA, CDR2 SNTAGT. The CDR3 bases are TGTGCCAGCAGTGCCCCGACAGTTCTTGGAAGCTCCTACGAGCAGTACTTC. Amino acids: CASSAPTVLGSSYEQYF.

A remark on this clonotype: Here the CDR3 omits its conserved ending phenylalanine or tryptophan, so a read error is the likely source. The chain joins TRBV7-3 to TRBJ1-1; a weak D match, TRBD1 (6 bases). CDR1 is SGHTA, CDR2 FQGTGA, per germline. The CDR3 has 15 residues. Trimming took 0 bases from V and 1 from J, leaving 9 bases between them. The DNA of the CDR3 is TGTGCCAGCAGCTTAACGGGAGGGGGGAACACTGAAGCTTTCATT. This gives the protein CASSLTGGGNTEAFI.

The rearrangement links TRBV7-2 to TRBJ1-5; unclear D gene. This CDR3 is built from 15 residues. The ends were cut back, 1 base at V and 6 bases at J, with 13 bases in the middle. Germline V CDR1 and CDR2: SGHTA, FQGNSA. The CDR3: CASSLDGGFSQPQHF. In nucleotides, the CDR3 is TGTGCCAGCAGCTTAGATGGTGGTTTTTCTCAGCCCCAGCATTTT.

CDR3 sequence: CASSLGTGIYNEQFF. Here the CDR3 DNA reads TGTGCCAGCAGCTTAGGGACAGGGATCTACAATGAGCAGTTCTTC. The chain joins TRBV7-9 to TRBJ2-5, with 8 bases identical to TRBD1. The last part of the DNA fits TRBJ2-1 better; the J call may be wrong. From germline, CDR1 is SEHNR and CDR2 FQNEAQ (reference sequence). This CDR3 spans 15 amino acids.

There are many counts of this clonotype. The genes are TRBV11-1 and TRBJ2-3, with D tentatively TRBD1 (6 bases). Trimming stripped 3 bases from V and 5 bases from J, with 15 bases between. Germline V lookup: CDR1 SGHAT, CDR2 FQDESV (reference sequence). CDR3 size: 15 residues. The DNA of the CDR3 is TGTGCCAGCAGCTTGGTTGGGGGCTCAGGAGATACGCAGTATTTT. Translation gives CASSLVGGSGDTQYF.

This clonotype was picked up one time. V usage is TRBV7-2 and J usage is TRBJ1-1, with D maybe TRBD1 (5 bases). TRBJ1-6 matches the DNA end more closely, so the J call is doubtful. The germline V gene has CDR1 SGHTA and CDR2 FQGNSA. The CDR3 has 14 amino acids. The CDR3, as DNA: TGTGCCAGCAGCAGGGACGGTGCTAATTCACCCCTCCACTTT. Protein: CASSRDGANSPLHF.

This clonotype has ten or more counts. The chain employs TRBV5-4 and TRBJ2-5; 10 bases line up with TRBD1. This CDR3 has 14 residues. CDR1 SGHNT and CDR2 YYREEE come from the germline V gene (reference sequence). The V segment lost 2 bases and the J segment 5 bases; nucleotides outside the gene matches: 3. The CDR3 nucleotides are TGTGCCAGCAGCTTAGGGGACAGGGGCGAGACCCAGTACTTC. Its translation is CASSLGDRGETQYF.

In its sample, this clonotype was seen many times. This sequence joins TRBV5-6 and TRBJ2-2; 7 nucleotides align to TRBD1. Losses at the gene ends were 3 bases for V and 3 bases for J; bases not matched to a gene: 5. Germline V gives CDR1 SGHDT, CDR2 YYEEEE. This CDR3 region has 15 residues. The CDR3 is CASSSRDSYTGELFF. CDR3 DNA: TGTGCCAGCAGCTCACGGGACAGCTACACCGGGGAGCTGTTTTTT. Full variable domain (rest looked up from reference TRBV5-6 and TRBJ2-2): DAGVTQSPTHLIKTRGQQVTLRCSPKSGHDTVSWYQQALGQGPQFIFQYYEEEERQRGNFPDRFSGHQFPNYSSELNVNALLLGDSALYLCASSSRDSYTGELFFGEGSRLTVL.

In this sample, this clonotype turned up many times. CDR3 nucleotides: TGTGCCAGCACCAGCGACAGGGGGCTTTTCATGAACACTGAAGCTTTCTTT. This gives the protein CASTSDRGLFMNTEAFF. J is TRBJ1-1 and V is TRBV6-1; 10 bases agree with TRBD1. Losses at the gene ends were 7 bases for V and 0 bases for J; bases not matched to a gene: 11. CDR1 MNHNS and CDR2 SASEGT come from the germline V gene. The length of the CDR3 is 17 residues.

The rearrangement links TRBV7-2 to TRBJ2-3; 12 positions agree with TRBD1. Unmatched junction bases numbered 3, after V lost 5 bases and J lost 0 bases. The germline V gene encodes CDR1 SGHTA and CDR2 FQGNSA. This CDR3 comprises 16 residues. The CDR3 spells CASSRDRGLSTDTQYF. The CDR3 nucleotides read TGTGCCAGCAGCCGGGACAGGGGGCTGAGCACAGATACGCAGTATTTT.

This clonotype was found a few times. This rearrangement joins TRBV19 to TRBJ2-1, with 8 bases that match TRBD1. Germline trimming cut 5 bases from V and 3 bases from J; bases unmatched to any gene: 0. The length of the CDR3 is 13 residues. Per germline, CDR1 LNHDA and CDR2 SQIVND (reference sequence). In DNA, the CDR3 is TGTGCCAGTAGTGGACAGGGCTACAATGAGCAGTTCTTC. Protein product: CASSGQGYNEQFF.

This clonotype was seen many times. This clone may be a read error of a much larger clone one base away. This rearrangement joins TRBV7-3 to TRBJ2-1; D perhaps matches TRBD1 (5 bases). The last part of the DNA fits TRBJ2-7 better; the J call may be wrong. This CDR3 spans 14 amino acids. Germline V gene data show CDR1 as SGHTA and CDR2 as FQGTGA. The CDR3 nucleotides read TGTGCCAGCAGCCGACAGAGCTCCTACAATGAGCAGTACTTC. It encodes CASSRQSSYNEQYF.

This clonotype was detected only a few times. The chain is built from TRBV7-6 and TRBJ1-4; D is unclear. Germline V gene lookup returns CDR1 SGHVS and CDR2 FNYEAQ. V was shortened by 4 bases and J by 4 bases, with 16 bases between the two germline ends. CDR3 length: 16 residues. The CDR3 DNA follows: TGTGCCAGCAGCTCTTCGACGGCGCTCGTTAATGAAAAACTGTTTTTT. This sequence encodes CASSSSTALVNEKLFF.

This clonotype was recorded many times. This chain links TRBV12-3 or TRBV12-4 with TRBJ2-7; tentatively, D is TRBD1 or TRBD2 (5 bases each). The CDR3 spans 15 residues. V was trimmed by 3 bases and J by 1 base, leaving 13 bases between them. The CDR3 spells CASSLGPILSYEQYF. Written as DNA, the CDR3 is TGTGCCAGCAGTTTGGGACCCATCTTGTCCTACGAGCAGTACTTC.